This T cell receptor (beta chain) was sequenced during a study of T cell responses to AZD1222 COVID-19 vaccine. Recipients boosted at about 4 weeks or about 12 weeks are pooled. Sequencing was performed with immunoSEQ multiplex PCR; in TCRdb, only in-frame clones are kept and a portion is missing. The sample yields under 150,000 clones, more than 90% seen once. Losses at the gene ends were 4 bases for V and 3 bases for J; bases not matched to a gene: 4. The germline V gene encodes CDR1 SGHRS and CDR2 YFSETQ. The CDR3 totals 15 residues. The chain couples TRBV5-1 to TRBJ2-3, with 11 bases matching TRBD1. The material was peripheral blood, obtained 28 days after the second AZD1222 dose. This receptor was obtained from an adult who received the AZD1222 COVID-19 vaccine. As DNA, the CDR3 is TGCGCCAGCAGCAACGGACAGGGGGCAACAGATACGCAGTATTTT. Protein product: CASSNGQGATDTQYF.